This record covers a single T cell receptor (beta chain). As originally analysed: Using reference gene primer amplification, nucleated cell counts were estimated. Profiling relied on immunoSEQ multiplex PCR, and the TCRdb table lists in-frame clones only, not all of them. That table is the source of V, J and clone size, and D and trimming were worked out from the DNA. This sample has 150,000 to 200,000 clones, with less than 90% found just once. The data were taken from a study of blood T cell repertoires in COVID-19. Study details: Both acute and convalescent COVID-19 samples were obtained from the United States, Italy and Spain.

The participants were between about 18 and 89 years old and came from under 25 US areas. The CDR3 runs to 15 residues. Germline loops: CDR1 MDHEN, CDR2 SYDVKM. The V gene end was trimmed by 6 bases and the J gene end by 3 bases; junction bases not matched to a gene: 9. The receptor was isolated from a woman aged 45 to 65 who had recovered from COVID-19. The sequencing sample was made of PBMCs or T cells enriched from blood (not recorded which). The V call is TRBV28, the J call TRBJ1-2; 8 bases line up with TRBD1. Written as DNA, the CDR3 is TGTGCCAGCAGCACCGCCGGACAGGGCCACTATGGCTACACCTTC. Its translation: CASSTAGQGHYGYTF.